A single sample is the source of the 15 T cell receptor gamma chains below, sequenced in a study of gamma delta lymphoproliferative disorders and STAT genes. Genomic DNA from isolated PBMCs served as the sequencing template. TCRdb re-called the multiplex PCR reads via CATT. The sample lists about 1,900 gamma-chain clones; about a fifth were seen once. Sequenced material: blood. Receptors were obtained from a human donor in good health.

This clone was detected only a few times. TCRdb's entry gives the protein of a much larger clone, which mismatches this DNA's translation at residue 7, likely from a read error; the protein reported here is translated from the DNA. V and J are TRGV10 and TRGJP1. As TCRdb names no J gene, one was assigned here on the basis of a DNA match to germline. TRGV10 carries the ORF label, with uncertain function. The CDR3 runs to 10 residues. CDR3 coding DNA: TGTGCTGCGTGGGATTGGGTCAAGATATTT. Protein: CAAWDWVKIF.

This chain joins TRGV9 and TRGJP. No J gene is reported in TCRdb; it was inferred here by comparing the DNA with germline. Germline values: CDR1 GITISATS, CDR2 ISYDGTV (reference sequence). Unmatched junction bases numbered 4, after V lost 2 bases and J lost 6 bases. The CDR3 is made up of 16 amino acids. The CDR3 DNA reads as TGTGCCTTGTGGGAGGATCGAGAGTTGGGCAAAAAAATCAAGGTATTT. This codes for CALWEDRELGKKIKVF.

This clone was detected a few times. TCRdb's listed protein matches a much larger clone and diverges from this DNA's translation at residues 5 and 8, likely through a read error; the protein shown comes from the DNA. This chain joins TRGV2 and TRGJ1 or TRGJ2. No J gene was available from TCRdb, and it was assigned here by a germline match of the DNA. Unmatched junction bases numbered 5, after V lost 0 bases and J lost 3 bases. This CDR3 region has 14 residues. CDR1 and CDR2 (germline): EGSNGY, YDSYNSKV. This CDR3 reads CATWDGQAYYKKLF. In DNA, the CDR3 is TGTGCCACCTGGGACGGGCAGGCTTATTATAAGAAACTCTTT.

This clone is large (0.1 to 1%) by share. The sample holds other DNA sequences that translate to the same CDR3. The chain couples TRGV2 to TRGJP1. TCRdb records no J gene; here it was assigned by comparing the DNA to germline. V shed 0 bases and J 0 bases; nucleotides not matched to a gene: 13. This CDR3 is 19 amino acids long. Germline CDR1 is EGSNGY and CDR2 is YDSYNSKV. CDR3 in amino acids: CATWDGPDPQDTTGWFKIF. Written as DNA, the CDR3 is TGTGCCACCTGGGACGGGCCTGACCCCCAAGATACCACTGGTTGGTTCAAGATATTT.

By share of the sample, this clone is medium-sized. The chain is built from TRGV10 and TRGJP1. TCRdb supplies no J gene; here it was assigned by aligning the nucleotide sequence to germline. TRGV10 is noted as an ORF with a role that remains uncertain. Trimming at V came to 8 bases and at J to 8 bases, leaving 6 bases not matched to a gene. The CDR3 is made up of 12 amino acids. This CDR3 is CAAWVPGWFKIF. Written as DNA, the CDR3 is TGTGCTGCGTGGGTCCCAGGTTGGTTCAAGATATTT.

The V gene is TRGV3, but the J gene lacks a call. Germline values: CDR1 VTNTFY, CDR2 YDVSTARD (reference sequence). This CDR3 comprises 14 residues. The CDR3 DNA reads TGTGCCACCTGGGAAAGGATAGGAGGTTATAAGAAAATATTT. Encoded protein: CATWERIGGYKKIF.

This clone is deemed medium-sized. The V and J genes are TRGV5 and TRGJ1 or TRGJ2. The J gene, not given by TCRdb, was assigned here from a germline match of the nucleotide sequence. The trim removed 1 base at V and 5 bases at J, leaving 11 bases unmatched. This CDR3 has 15 amino acids. Germline V CDR1 and CDR2: VINAFY, YDVSNSKD. The DNA for the CDR3 is TGTGCCACCTGGGACAGCTTACCAAGGCATTATAAGAAACTCTTT. Encoded protein: CATWDSLPRHYKKLF.

This clone was detected a few times. TCRdb has a much larger clone's protein, which differs at residue 7 from the translation of this DNA, likely because of a read error; what is shown is the protein translated from the DNA. The CDR3 here is CATWDTVKKLF. The CDR3 DNA reads TGTGCCACCTGGGATACGGTTAAGAAACTCTTT. The chain has TRGV8 and TRGJ1 or TRGJ2. Here the J gene came from matching the DNA to germline, since TCRdb omits it. The V gene end was trimmed by 2 bases and the J gene end by 9 bases; junction bases not matched to a gene: 4. Germline-derived CDR1 and CDR2 are VENAVY and YDSYNSRV. This CDR3 is built from 11 residues.

This clone is termed medium-sized (0.01 to 0.1%). The V and J genes are TRGV9 and TRGJP1. The J gene, missing from TCRdb, was assigned here through DNA to germline matching. This CDR3 region has 14 residues. The junction had 3 bases not matched to a gene; V was cut back by 5 bases and J by 0 bases. The germline V gene encodes CDR1 GITISATS and CDR2 ISYDGTV (reference sequence). CDR3 DNA: TGTGCCTTGTGGGCTCATACCACTGGTTGGTTCAAGATATTT. Translated, it gives CALWAHTTGWFKIF.

About this clone: The protein given by TCRdb reflects a much larger clone and differs at residue 8 from this DNA's translation, likely from a read error; the protein shown is the DNA's translation. V usage is TRGV8 and J usage is TRGJ1 or TRGJ2. Assignment of the J gene here rests on matching the DNA to germline, because TCRdb gives none. The germline gives CDR1 VENAVY, CDR2 YDSYNSRV. The CDR3 extends over 11 amino acids. Unmatched junction bases numbered 6, after V lost 2 bases and J lost 11 bases. The CDR3 sequence is CATWDTDEKLF. In nucleotides, the CDR3 is TGTGCCACCTGGGATACGGATGAGAAACTCTTT.

This clone qualifies as medium-sized. V gene TRGV9 combines with J gene TRGJ1 or TRGJ2. Assignment of the J gene here rests on matching the DNA to germline, because TCRdb gives none. Germline CDR1 reads GITISATS; CDR2 reads ISYDGTV (reference sequence). V lost 6 bases, J lost 2 bases, and 4 bases stayed unmatched. The CDR3 spans 12 residues. The CDR3 is CALWIHYYKKLF. DNA for the CDR3: TGTGCCTTGTGGATCCATTATTATAAGAAACTCTTT.

This clone came up many times. Because the CDR3's place on the DNA is in doubt, the DNA is left out and the CDR3 is given as listed by TCRdb. No J gene was called, and the V gene is TRGV11. TRGV11 is reported as an ORF; its role is uncertain. The CDR3 length equals 15 residues, ends included. The CDR3 is CTTVPAPPNYYKKLF.

This clone came up a few times. Translating this DNA gives a protein that differs at residue 11 from the TCRdb one, which belongs to a much larger clone; a read error is likely, and the protein shown is this translation. J is TRGJP2 and V is TRGV8. No J gene was available from TCRdb, and it was assigned here by a germline match of the DNA. V dropped 0 bases and J dropped 10; count of bases not matched to a gene: 14. Germline V gene sequence: CDR1 VENAVY, CDR2 YDSYNSRV. This CDR3 region has 16 residues. This CDR3 reads CATWDRRGSGGWIKTF. In DNA, the CDR3 is TGTGCCACCTGGGATAGGAGAGGGTCCGGTGGTTGGATCAAGACGTTT.

Sample share makes this clone medium-sized. This chain connects TRGV10 to TRGJ1 or TRGJ2. No J gene is reported in TCRdb; it was inferred here by comparing the DNA with germline. TRGV10 is sorted into the ORF group, with uncertain function. This CDR3 spans 16 amino acids. V shed 12 bases and J 3 bases; nucleotides not matched to a gene: 21. CDR3 coding DNA: TGTGCTGCTACCCTGGGGAGGGAGGGGTGTTATTATAAGAAACTCTTT. It codes for CAATLGREGCYYKKLF.

In its sample, this clone is large (0.1 to 1%). The genes are TRGV10 and TRGJ1 or TRGJ2. No J segment appears in TCRdb, so it was assigned here by matching the sequence to germline. TRGV10 qualifies as an ORF whose function is uncertain. Unmatched junction bases numbered 11, after V lost 8 bases and J lost 3 bases. The CDR3 runs to 14 residues. The CDR3 bases are TGTGCTGCGTGGGACCGAACCCCTTATTATAAGAAACTCTTT. Protein: CAAWDRTPYYKKLF.